These T cell receptor beta chains were read from a single sample in a study of CD8+CD57+ T cells in acquired aplastic anemia. From the reads, TCRdb called clonotypes with MiXCR, one entry per CDR3 protein. The table lists 450,000 to 600,000 distinct CDR3 sequences, roughly a third of them singletons. Material: sorted CD4+, CD8+, or CD8+CD57+ T cells (not recorded which) from PBMCs. These receptor sequences come from a human donor with aplastic anemia. Each CDR3 is given with its conserved first and last residue. Fields, in order: D gene, J gene, clone size, V gene, CDR3 DNA, CDR3 protein. A D gene is named only where the DNA matches it firmly. Where a row states a size, it is once, few, many or the class of an expanded clone; other rows omit it.

d_gene: TRBD2
j_gene: TRBJ2-5
abundance: .
v_gene: TRBV2
CDR3nt: TGTGCCAGCAGTGCCGGCGATTTAGCGGGAGCCGCGGGGGAGACCCAGTACTTC
CDR3aa: CASSAGDLAGAAGETQYF

d_gene: TRBD2
j_gene: TRBJ2-3
abundance: .
v_gene: TRBV7-3
CDR3nt: TGTGCCAGCAGCTTAACCCCGACTAGCGGGAGTGCGACAGATACGCAGTATTTT
CDR3aa: CASSLTPTSGSATDTQYF

d_gene: .
j_gene: TRBJ1-1
abundance: .
v_gene: TRBV20-1
CDR3nt: TGCAGTGCTAGAGGAAGCAACAGGAACACTGAAGCTTTCTTT
CDR3aa: CSARGSNRNTEAFF

d_gene: .
j_gene: TRBJ1-5
abundance: .
v_gene: TRBV5-8
CDR3nt: TGTGCCAGCAGCTTGGAAGGGGCGGTAGGTCAGCCCCAGCATTTT
CDR3aa: CASSLEGAVGQPQHF

d_gene: TRBD1
j_gene: TRBJ2-7
abundance: once
v_gene: TRBV20-1
CDR3nt: TGCAGTGCTACGGGACAGGGGTTGTCCTACGAGCAGTACTTC
CDR3aa: CSATGQGLSYEQYF

d_gene: TRBD1
j_gene: TRBJ2-1
abundance: .
v_gene: TRBV20-1
CDR3nt: TGCAGTGCTAGAACACTCGGGGGACAGGGGATAAATGAGCAGTTCTTC
CDR3aa: CSARTLGGQGINEQFF

d_gene: TRBD1
j_gene: TRBJ1-2
abundance: few
v_gene: TRBV4-3
CDR3nt: TGCGCCAGCAGCCAAGAAATGACAGGGGCATATGGCTACACCTTC
CDR3aa: CASSQEMTGAYGYTF

d_gene: TRBD1
j_gene: TRBJ1-1
abundance: many
v_gene: TRBV19
CDR3nt: TGTGCCAGCGCCAGGGGGATCGTGAACACTGAAGCTTTCTTT
CDR3aa: CASARGIVNTEAFF

d_gene: .
j_gene: TRBJ1-1
abundance: .
v_gene: TRBV7-2
CDR3nt: TGCGCCAGCAGCCAAGATCCGTGGACTGAAGCTTTCTTT
CDR3aa: CASSQDPWTEAFF

d_gene: TRBD1
j_gene: TRBJ2-7
abundance: .
v_gene: TRBV29-1
CDR3nt: TGCAGCGTTGAGGATGGACAGGGGAGGAACGAGCAGTACTTC
CDR3aa: CSVEDGQGRNEQYF

d_gene: TRBD1
j_gene: TRBJ2-1
abundance: .
v_gene: TRBV5-1
CDR3nt: TGCGCCAGCACCGTGACCGGGACAGGCGATGAGCAGTTCTTC
CDR3aa: CASTVTGTGDEQFF

d_gene: .
j_gene: TRBJ1-1
abundance: few
v_gene: TRBV20-1
CDR3nt: TGCAGTGTAAAAGGGGAGACTGAAGCTTTCTTT
CDR3aa: CSVKGETEAFF

d_gene: .
j_gene: TRBJ2-7
abundance: many
v_gene: TRBV19
CDR3nt: TGTGCCAGTAGTCTAAGGCCGGACATATTCTACGAGCAGTACTTC
CDR3aa: CASSLRPDIFYEQYF

d_gene: .
j_gene: TRBJ1-5
abundance: few
v_gene: TRBV6-1
CDR3nt: TGTGCCAGCAAGGACGGTAGCAATCAGCCCCAGCATTTT
CDR3aa: CASKDGSNQPQHF

d_gene: TRBD2
j_gene: TRBJ2-1
abundance: .
v_gene: TRBV2
CDR3nt: TGTGCCAGCAGGCCTTACCCCGGCGGGAGGCCGTTCTTC
CDR3aa: CASRPYPGGRPFF

d_gene: .
j_gene: TRBJ2-2
abundance: many
v_gene: TRBV2
CDR3nt: TGTGCCAGCAATTCGGTTGGCACGAACACCGGGGAGCTGTTTTTT
CDR3aa: CASNSVGTNTGELFF

d_gene: TRBD2
j_gene: TRBJ2-1
abundance: few
v_gene: TRBV12-3/TRBV12-4
CDR3nt: TGTGCCAGCATGATGATAGCGGGAGCCAATGAGCAGTTCTTC
CDR3aa: CASMMIAGANEQFF

d_gene: .
j_gene: TRBJ2-5
abundance: once
v_gene: TRBV20-1
CDR3nt: TGCAGTGATTTTGGACTACTAGGACAAGAGACCCAGTACTTC
CDR3aa: CSDFGLLGQETQYF

d_gene: .
j_gene: TRBJ1-1
abundance: .
v_gene: TRBV20-1
CDR3nt: TGCAGTGCTAGAGAGCAGGTGAACACTGAAGCTTTCTTT
CDR3aa: CSAREQVNTEAFF

d_gene: TRBD1
j_gene: TRBJ1-5
abundance: many
v_gene: TRBV20-1
CDR3nt: TGCAGTGCACAGACAGGGTCTAGCAATCAGCCCCAGCATTTT
CDR3aa: CSAQTGSSNQPQHF